The rows below give T cell receptor beta chains drawn from one sample of a study of cytomegalovirus exposure and HLA in healthy donors. Method: immunoSEQ multiplex PCR; TCRdb's copy keeps in-frame clones and lacks some. The table lists around 130,000 clones, around 80% of them singletons. What was sequenced was PBMCs. These receptors all stem from a woman under 30 in good health and CMV-seropositive. The CDR3 runs from the conserved cysteine through the conserved F or W. D genes are given only for firm matches. Where a row states a size, it is once, few, many or the class of an expanded clone; other rows omit it.

size: -
V: TRBV5-6
D: -
J: TRBJ2-7
CDR3: CASSEIGGRDEQYF
DNA: TGTGCCAGCAGCGAGATAGGGGGGAGGGACGAGCAGTACTTC

size: -
V: TRBV11-2
D: -
J: TRBJ1-4
CDR3: CASSLIGQGLDNEKLFF
DNA: TGTGCCAGCAGCTTAATAGGTCAGGGGCTCGATAATGAAAAACTGTTTTTT

size: -
V: TRBV7-6
D: -
J: TRBJ2-7
CDR3: CASSSSGSYEQYF
DNA: TGTGCCAGCAGCTCGAGCGGCTCCTACGAGCAGTACTTC

size: -
V: TRBV7-3
D: -
J: TRBJ2-5
CDR3: CASSLNGGQETQYF
DNA: TGTGCCAGCAGCTTAAACGGGGGTCAGGAGACCCAGTACTTC

size: once
V: TRBV18
D: -
J: TRBJ2-7
CDR3: CASSPLQGSYEQYF
DNA: TGTGCCAGCTCACCACTACAGGGTTCCTACGAGCAGTACTTC

size: -
V: TRBV14
D: -
J: TRBJ2-1
CDR3: CASSQDRIGAYNEQFF
DNA: TGTGCCAGCAGCCAAGATCGGATAGGAGCCTACAATGAGCAGTTCTTC

size: -
V: TRBV7-9
D: -
J: TRBJ1-6
CDR3: CASTTENSPLHF
DNA: TGTGCCTCAACGACGGAGAATTCACCCCTCCACTTT

size: -
V: TRBV4-1
D: TRBD1
J: TRBJ2-7
CDR3: CASSQGDRAYEQYF
DNA: TGCGCCAGCAGCCAAGGTGACAGGGCCTACGAGCAGTACTTC

size: -
V: TRBV2
D: -
J: TRBJ2-1
CDR3: CASSEQGGLYNEQFF
DNA: TGTGCCAGCAGTGAGCAGGGGGGCCTCTACAATGAGCAGTTCTTC

size: -
V: TRBV11-1
D: TRBD2
J: TRBJ2-1
CDR3: CASSRPGLDYNEQFF
DNA: TGTGCCAGCAGCCGCCCGGGACTAGACTACAATGAGCAGTTCTTC

size: -
V: TRBV6-6
D: -
J: TRBJ1-1
CDR3: CASSRVNTEAFF
DNA: TGTGCCAGCAGTCGGGTGAACACTGAAGCTTTCTTT

size: -
V: TRBV5-1
D: -
J: TRBJ2-1
CDR3: CASSLVGGASYNEQFF
DNA: TGCGCCAGCAGCTTGGTTGGGGGGGCCTCCTACAATGAGCAGTTCTTC

size: once
V: TRBV6-5
D: -
J: TRBJ2-5
CDR3: CASSYSQGSLETQYF
DNA: TGTGCCAGCAGTTACTCACAGGGATCTTTGGAGACCCAGTACTTC

size: -
V: TRBV19
D: TRBD1
J: TRBJ1-3
CDR3: CASSPGTGAGNTIYF
DNA: TGTGCCAGTAGTCCCGGGACAGGGGCTGGAAACACCATATATTTT

size: -
V: TRBV5-1
D: -
J: TRBJ1-1
CDR3: CASSPEAFSTEAFF
DNA: TGCGCCAGCAGCCCGGAGGCGTTCAGCACTGAAGCTTTCTTT

size: -
V: TRBV7-6
D: TRBD1
J: TRBJ1-4
CDR3: CASSQGAGEKLFF
DNA: TGTGCCAGCAGTCAGGGGGCGGGAGAAAAACTGTTTTTT

size: -
V: TRBV18
D: -
J: TRBJ1-3
CDR3: CASSPEDSEGNTIYF
DNA: TGTGCCAGCTCACCAGAGGACAGTGAGGGAAACACCATATATTTT

size: -
V: TRBV6-5
D: -
J: TRBJ1-6
CDR3: CASSYVLSSYNSPLHF
DNA: TGTGCCAGCAGTTACGTTCTGTCCTCCTATAATTCACCCCTCCACTTT

size: -
V: TRBV15
D: TRBD1
J: TRBJ2-3
CDR3: CATSNRPGQGVQDTQYF
DNA: TGTGCCACCAGCAATAGGCCGGGACAGGGGGTACAGGATACGCAGTATTTT

size: -
V: TRBV19
D: TRBD1
J: TRBJ2-1
CDR3: CASSPRDRGNYNEQFF
DNA: TGTGCCAGTAGTCCAAGGGACAGGGGGAACTACAATGAGCAGTTCTTC

size: -
V: TRBV5-1
D: TRBD2
J: TRBJ2-5
CDR3: CASSLGLAGAGETQYF
DNA: TGCGCCAGCAGCCTCGGACTAGCGGGGGCAGGAGAGACCCAGTACTTC

size: -
V: TRBV27
D: -
J: TRBJ2-3
CDR3: CASRAAGADTQYF
DNA: TGTGCCAGCAGAGCAGCCGGAGCAGATACGCAGTATTTT

size: -
V: TRBV4-1
D: TRBD1
J: TRBJ1-3
CDR3: CASSQPTGDSGNTIYF
DNA: TGCGCCAGCAGCCAACCCACAGGGGATTCTGGAAACACCATATATTTT

size: -
V: TRBV27
D: -
J: TRBJ1-2
CDR3: CASSATSKGINYGYTF
DNA: TGTGCCAGCAGTGCGACAAGCAAAGGAATTAACTATGGCTACACCTTC

size: -
V: TRBV27
D: TRBD1
J: TRBJ2-7
CDR3: CASSHTGGPPYF
DNA: TGTGCCAGCAGTCATACAGGGGGCCCCCCGTACTTC

size: -
V: TRBV2
D: -
J: TRBJ1-5
CDR3: CASRTEGDQPQHF
DNA: TGTGCCAGCAGGACAGAAGGCGACCAGCCCCAGCATTTT